This T cell receptor (beta chain) was sequenced during a study of blood T cell repertoires in COVID-19. The overall study: Some COVID-19 samples were acute and others convalescent; all came from the United States, Italy and Spain. T cells, B-cell-depleted T cells, or PBMCs supplied cDNA or gDNA.

The CDR3 runs to 14 residues. Deletions cut 6 bases from V and 0 bases from J, with 10 bases between. Per the study methods: Amplification of reference gene primers was used by the study to estimate nucleated cell counts. Some clones are missing from TCRdb's copy, which holds only in-frame ones; the method was immunoSEQ multiplex PCR. The V and J calls and clone size come from that table; D and trimming were worked out from the DNA. The sample shows roughly 190,000 clones, about 80% of them seen only once. The chain links TRBV23-1 to TRBJ2-3; D may be TRBD2 (6 bases). TRBV23-1 is an ORF, and what it does is uncertain. What was sequenced was peripheral blood. The source is a man between 60 and 70 years old with acute or convalescent COVID-19. CDR3 in DNA: TGCGCCAGCAGGGAGGGCCCTAGCACAGATACGCAGTATTTT. Residues: CASREGPSTDTQYF.